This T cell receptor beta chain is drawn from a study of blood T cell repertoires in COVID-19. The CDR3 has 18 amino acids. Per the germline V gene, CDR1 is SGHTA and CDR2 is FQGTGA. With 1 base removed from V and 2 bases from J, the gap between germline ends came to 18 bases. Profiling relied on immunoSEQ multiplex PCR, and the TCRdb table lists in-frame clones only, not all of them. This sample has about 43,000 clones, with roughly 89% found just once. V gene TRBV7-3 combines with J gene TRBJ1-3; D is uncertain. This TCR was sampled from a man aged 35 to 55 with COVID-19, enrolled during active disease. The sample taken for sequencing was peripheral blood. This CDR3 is CASSLSPPGGGTGNTIYF. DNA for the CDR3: TGTGCCAGCAGCTTAAGCCCCCCGGGTGGAGGAACTGGAAACACCATATATTTT. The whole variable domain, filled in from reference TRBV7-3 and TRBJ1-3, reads GAGVSQTPSNKVTEKGKYVELRCDPISGHTALYWYRQSLGQGPEFLIYFQGTGAADDSGLPNDRFFAVRPEGSVSTLKIQRTERGDSAVYLCASSLSPPGGGTGNTIYFGEGSWLTVV.